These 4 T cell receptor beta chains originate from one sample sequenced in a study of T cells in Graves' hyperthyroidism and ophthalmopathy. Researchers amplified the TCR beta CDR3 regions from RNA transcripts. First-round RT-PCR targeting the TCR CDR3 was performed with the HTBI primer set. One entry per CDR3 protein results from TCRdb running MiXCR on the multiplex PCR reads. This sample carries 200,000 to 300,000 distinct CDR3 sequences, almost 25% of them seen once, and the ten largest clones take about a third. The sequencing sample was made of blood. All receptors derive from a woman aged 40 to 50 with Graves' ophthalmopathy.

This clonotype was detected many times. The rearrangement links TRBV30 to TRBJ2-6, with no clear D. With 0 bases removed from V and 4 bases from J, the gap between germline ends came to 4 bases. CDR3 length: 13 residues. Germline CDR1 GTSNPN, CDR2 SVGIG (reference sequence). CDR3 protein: CAWSVDGANVLTF. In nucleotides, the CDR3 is TGTGCCTGGAGTGTAGACGGGGCCAACGTCCTGACTTTC. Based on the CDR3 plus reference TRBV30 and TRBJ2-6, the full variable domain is SQTIHQWPATLVQPVGSPLSLECTVEGTSNPNLYWYRQAAGRGLQLLFYSVGIGQISSEVPQNLSASRPQDRQFILSSKKLLLSDSGFYLCAWSVDGANVLTFGAGSRLTVL.

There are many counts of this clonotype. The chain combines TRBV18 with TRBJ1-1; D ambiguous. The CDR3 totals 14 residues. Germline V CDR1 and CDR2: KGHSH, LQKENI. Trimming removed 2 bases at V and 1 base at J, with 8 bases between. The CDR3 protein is CASSPLKGNTEAFF. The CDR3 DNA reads TGTGCCAGCTCACCATTGAAGGGGAACACTGAAGCTTTCTTT.

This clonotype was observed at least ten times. In DNA, the CDR3 is TGTGCCAGCAGCCAAGGATCGGGGGCGTATGGCTACACCTTC. Translation gives CASSQGSGAYGYTF. The chain carries TRBV4-2 and TRBJ1-2; possibly TRBD1 for D (6 bases). This CDR3 is 14 amino acids long. Germline V gene data show CDR1 as LGHNA and CDR2 as YNFKEQ. V was pared by 1 base and J by 5 bases, with 11 bases between.

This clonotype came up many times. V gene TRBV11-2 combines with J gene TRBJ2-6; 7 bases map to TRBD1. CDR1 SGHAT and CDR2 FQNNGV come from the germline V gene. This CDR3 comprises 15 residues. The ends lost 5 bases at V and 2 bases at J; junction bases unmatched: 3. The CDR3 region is CASSPTGAGANVLTF. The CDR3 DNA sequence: TGTGCCAGCAGCCCCACAGGGGCTGGGGCCAACGTCCTGACTTTC.